This T cell receptor (beta chain) was found in a study of blood T cells in healthy people across ages. The germline gives CDR1 SGHTA, CDR2 FQGNSA. The trim removed 5 bases at V and 0 bases at J, leaving 6 bases unmatched. This CDR3 has 16 amino acids. Together with a sample-barcoded 5' primer, a J-beta primer mix was included in a second PCR lasting roughly 6 to 12 cycles. Each CDR3 protein is one row after TCRdb ran MiXCR on the 5' RACE reads. Altogether more than 650,000 distinct CDR3 sequences are present, about 48% being singletons, with the ten largest covering approximately 40%. The chain links TRBV7-2 to TRBJ2-4; TRBD1 aligns across 8 bases. The sample comprised blood. The sequence was obtained from a man older than 75 in good health. CDR3 amino acids: CASSGQGLLAKNIQYF. DNA of the CDR3: TGTGCCAGCAGCGGACAGGGCCTTCTAGCCAAAAACATTCAGTACTTC.